This T cell receptor (beta chain) emerged from a study of a mutant IDH1 vaccine in newly diagnosed glioma. The CDR3 length is 17 residues. Germline V gene lookup returns CDR1 SNHLY and CDR2 FYNNEI. Trimming cost V 7 bases and J 0 bases; bases outside gene matches: 13. Sequencing used immunoSEQ multiplex PCR; TCRdb keeps in-frame clones, though not all of them. The table records about 60,000 clones, 80% to 85% of them present only once. This clone was detected once. Its matching antigen is unknown. Time point given: week 35, safety follow-up. Doses of 300 ug of mutant IDH1 20-mer peptide were given with topical imiquimod.

Sequences were derived from PBMCs, sampled from a glioma patient whose treatment included an IDH1 peptide vaccine. The chain carries TRBV2 and TRBJ2-7, with 9 nucleotides matching TRBD2. The TCR comes from a man aged 25 to 40 with glioma. Here the CDR3 DNA reads TGTGCCAGCAAGGAGAGATTAGCGGGGGCCAACTCCTACGAGCAGTACTTC. Translated, it gives CASKERLAGANSYEQYF.